This is a list of T cell receptor beta chains from one sample in a study of T cell responses to AZD1222 COVID-19 vaccine. Sequencing used immunoSEQ multiplex PCR; TCRdb keeps in-frame clones, though not all of them. The profile shows roughly 150,000 clones, approximately 91% of them singletons. Sample: peripheral blood, taken 28 days after the second AZD1222 dose. All receptors derive from an adult who received the AZD1222 COVID-19 vaccine. CDR3s include the opening cysteine and the closing phenylalanine or tryptophan.

V	J	CDR3
TRBV5-1	TRBJ2-1	CASSLGLAGYNEQFF
TRBV4-1	TRBJ1-1	CASSQAYRLNTEAFF
TRBV18	TRBJ2-5	CASSPPSGGETQYF
TRBV27	TRBJ1-2	CASSDRGNYGYTF
TRBV11-3	TRBJ2-1	CASAPNRDNYNEQFF
TRBV5-1	TRBJ2-6	CASSSLAGAGANVLTF
TRBV7-7	TRBJ2-7	CASSPSGRGASYEQYF
TRBV30	TRBJ1-6	CAWSAGGFNNSPLHF
TRBV2	TRBJ2-2	CASSSFTGNPGELFF
TRBV20-1	TRBJ1-2	CSASDGQRLFLDGYTF